These 21 T cell receptor beta chains were sequenced from one sample in a study of vaccination effects on CD4 cells after COVID-19. Under the ViraFEST assay, PBMC were stimulated with viral peptide pools so that antigen-specific CD4+ T cells expanded. Sequencing was performed afterwards. Isolating CD4+ T cells followed approximately nine days of culture. Each participant received a vaccine that was either BNT162b2 or mRNA-1273, given as two doses. Their target antigens are unknown. Clones were sequenced by immunoSEQ multiplex PCR, and TCRdb holds only the in-frame ones, with some missing. The table has around 67,000 clones, around 80% seen once. The specimen comprised CD4+ T cells from PBMCs cultured with HCoV-229E spike peptides, sampled after COVID-19 vaccination. The receptors were sampled from a human donor who received a COVID-19 vaccine.

The V and J genes are TRBV21-1 and TRBJ1-2; the table assigns TRBD1, which was not confirmed against the DNA. TRBV21-1 is labeled a pseudogene. The CDR3 length is 13 residues. This CDR3 reads CASSPTGNYGYTF. In nucleotides, the CDR3 is TGTGCCAGCAGCCCGACAGGAAACTATGGCTACACCTTC.

The chain has TRBV3-1 (or the pseudogene TRBV3-2) and TRBJ2-5; TRBD2 agrees at 10 bases. After removal of 1 base from V and 4 bases from J, the junction contained 15 bases not matched to a gene. CDR1 and CDR2 from the germline V gene are LGHDT and YNNKEL (reference sequence). The CDR3 is 19 amino acids. The CDR3 protein is CASSQGRSAGGPSRETQYF. CDR3 DNA: TGTGCCAGCAGCCAAGGACGGTCAGCGGGGGGGCCTTCGCGAGAGACCCAGTACTTC.

The chain has TRBV30 and TRBJ1-6, with a tentative D call TRBD1 (5 bases). CDR1 is GTSNPN and CDR2 is SVGIG in the germline V gene (reference sequence). The CDR3 extends over 15 amino acids. V gave up 1 base and J gave up 0 bases, with 7 bases separating them. Here the CDR3 DNA reads TGTGCCTGGAGTGAGGGGAGCTCCTATAATTCACCCCTCCACTTT. Encoded protein: CAWSEGSSYNSPLHF.

This chain links TRBV18 with TRBJ1-5, with TRBD1 matching 9 bases. CDR3 length equals 14 residues. CDR1 is KGHSH, CDR2 LQKENI, per germline. V was clipped by 6 bases and J by 6 bases; unmatched bases: 6. This chain's CDR3 is CASSQGQGSQPQHF. The CDR3 DNA is TGTGCCAGCTCCCAGGGACAGGGCAGTCAGCCCCAGCATTTT.

The chain recombines TRBV15 with TRBJ1-2, with D perhaps TRBD1 (5 bases). CDR1 is LNHNV, CDR2 YYDKDF, per germline (reference sequence). The CDR3 covers 14 residues. With 0 bases removed from V and 4 bases from J, the gap between germline ends came to 9 bases. Here the CDR3 reads CATSREDTIYGYTF. In DNA form, the CDR3 reads TGTGCCACCAGCAGAGAGGACACAATCTATGGCTACACCTTC.

This clone appeared a single time. The DNA for the CDR3 is TGTGCCAGCAGTTGGACAGGGGGGGACAATGAGCAGTTCTTC. Translating gives CASSWTGGDNEQFF. This chain links TRBV6-5 with TRBJ2-1; 10 bases are a match to TRBD1. The CDR3 has 14 amino acids. Germline trimming cut 4 bases from V and 5 bases from J; bases unmatched to any gene: 2. Germline-derived CDR1 and CDR2 are MNHEY and SVGAGI.

The V gene is TRBV24-1, the J gene TRBJ1-2, with TRBD1 as a possible D gene (6 bases). V was clipped by 10 bases and J by 4 bases, with 15 bases between them. There are 13 residues in the CDR3. CDR1 is KGHDR, CDR2 SFDVKD, per germline. The CDR3 sequence is CATRGGAGYGYTF. As DNA, the CDR3 is TGTGCCACTAGGGGGGGGGCAGGCTATGGCTACACCTTC.

This chain uses TRBV6-5 with TRBJ2-5, with D possibly called TRBD1 or TRBD2 (5 bases each). Per the germline V gene, CDR1 is MNHEY and CDR2 is SVGAGI. This CDR3 spans 12 amino acids. Trimming cost V 11 bases and J 5 bases, with 15 bases left between them. The CDR3 sequence: CAAGRGAETQYF. The CDR3, as DNA: TGTGCCGCGGGCCGAGGGGCCGAGACCCAGTACTTC.

This clone was seen a few times. The gene calls are TRBV7-3 and TRBJ1-6; TRBD1 matches at 8 bases. The CDR3 contains 15 residues. Germline V CDR1 and CDR2: SGHTA, FQGTGA. Germline trimming cut 5 bases from V and 10 bases from J; bases unmatched to any gene: 10. CDR3: CASSLLGQGGSPLHF. DNA for the CDR3: TGTGCCAGCAGCCTCCTCGGACAGGGAGGCTCACCCCTCCACTTT.

This sequence joins TRBV24-1 and TRBJ2-4, with D perhaps TRBD1 (6 bases). Deletions cut 7 bases from V and 7 bases from J, with 16 bases between. This CDR3 is built from 14 residues. Germline V lookup: CDR1 KGHDR, CDR2 SFDVKD. DNA of the CDR3: TGTGCCACCAGCGAACACCGGGACAACAACATTCAGTACTTC. Amino acids: CATSEHRDNNIQYF.

The V and J genes are TRBV5-5 and TRBJ1-5; D unresolved. V lost 1 base and J 7 bases, leaving 12 bases between the germline ends. The CDR3 consists of 14 residues. The V gene's germline CDR1 is SGHKS and CDR2 YYEKEE (reference sequence). CDR3 loop: CASSLYSPGQPQHF. The CDR3 coding sequence is TGTGCCAGCAGCTTGTATTCCCCGGGGCAGCCCCAGCATTTT.

The chain employs TRBV6-2 or TRBV6-3 and TRBJ1-1; TRBD1 might be the D (6 bases). Trimming left V 5 bases short and J 6 bases short, with 16 bases between. Germline-derived CDR1 and CDR2 are MNHEY and SVGEGT. This CDR3 has 14 residues. The CDR3 bases are TGTGCCAGCAGTCCGGCGGGGGGGCCCGCTGAAGCTTTCTTT. It specifies CASSPAGGPAEAFF.

The chain links TRBV5-1 to TRBJ2-5; tentative D call: TRBD2 (7 bases). Trimming removed 1 base at V and 5 bases at J, with 18 bases between. The germline gives CDR1 SGHRS, CDR2 YFSETQ. This CDR3 has 16 amino acids. Written as DNA, the CDR3 is TGCGCCAGCAGCTTGCGTCGGGGGGCGCTCGGTGAGACCCAGTACTTC. It specifies CASSLRRGALGETQYF.

This clone has a handful of counts. The chain uses TRBV5-4 and TRBJ1-2, with D hard to call. Per germline, CDR1 SGHNT and CDR2 YYREEE (reference sequence). V lost 6 bases, J lost 4 bases, and 13 bases lay in between. The CDR3 sequence is 13 residues long. The CDR3 loop is CASTKPYFYGYTF. The CDR3 region has the DNA TGTGCCAGCACCAAACCGTATTTCTATGGCTACACCTTC.

The chain links TRBV21-1 to TRBJ2-7. TRBV21-1 is given as a pseudogene. This CDR3 is 19 amino acids long. This CDR3 is CASSLGGETGSVRDYEQYV. CDR3 bases: TGTGCCAGCAGTCTAGGGGGGGAGACAGGGTCGGTAAGGGACTACGAGCAGTACGTC.

The sample holds one count of this clone. The rearrangement uses TRBV29-1 and TRBJ1-4; tentative D call: TRBD1 (6 bases). CDR1 is SQVTM, CDR2 ANQGSEA, per germline. With 7 bases removed from V and 4 bases from J, the gap between germline ends came to 13 bases. This CDR3 contains 13 residues. CDR3: CSAQGQHNEKLFF. CDR3 in DNA: TGCAGCGCCCAGGGGCAGCATAATGAAAAACTGTTTTTT.

This sequence joins TRBV7-7 and TRBJ2-7, with a possible D match to TRBD1 (5 bases). The CDR3 spans 14 residues. The germline gives CDR1 SSHAT, CDR2 FNYEAQ (reference sequence). Trimming removed 2 bases from V and 3 bases from J, with 11 bases in between. This CDR3 is CASSLSRVFYEQYV. The CDR3 nucleotides read TGTGCCAGCAGCTTAAGCAGGGTATTCTACGAGCAGTACGTC.

The chain uses TRBV9 and TRBJ2-3, with unresolved D. The CDR3 has 12 residues. V lost 0 bases and J 7 bases, leaving 6 bases between the germline ends. Germline loops: CDR1 SGDLS, CDR2 YYNGEE. This CDR3 reads CASSVGENTQYF. CDR3 coding DNA: TGTGCCAGCAGCGTAGGGGAAAATACGCAGTATTTT.

The chain recombines TRBV18 with TRBJ1-2; the D is unclear. The CDR3 is 17 amino acids. Trimming took off 3 bases at V and 0 bases at J, with 17 bases between the two ends. CDR1 is KGHSH and CDR2 is LQKENI in the germline V gene. CDR3 amino acids: CASSPSKDGVSNYGYTF. CDR3 coding DNA: TGTGCCAGCTCACCTTCCAAGGACGGTGTTTCTAACTATGGCTACACCTTC.

CDR3 nucleotides: TGTGCCAGCAGCCGGGACAGGGGTCTCACTGAAGCTTTCTTT. Protein product: CASSRDRGLTEAFF. The V call is TRBV6-5, the J call TRBJ1-1, with TRBD1 identical over 10 bases. The CDR3 totals 14 residues. V lost 6 bases, J lost 4 bases, and 5 bases stayed unmatched. The germline CDR1 and CDR2 sequences are MNHEY and SVGAGI.

In its sample, this clone was seen a few times. The chain carries TRBV18 and TRBJ2-2; D call uncertain. The CDR3 spans 15 residues. Trimming shortened V by 3 bases and J by 0 bases, and 8 bases separated the two germline ends. Germline CDR1 KGHSH, CDR2 LQKENI. The CDR3 loop is CASSPQASNTGELFF. For the CDR3, the DNA is TGTGCCAGCTCACCCCAGGCTTCGAACACCGGGGAGCTGTTTTTT.